Listed below are T cell receptor beta chains from one sample, sequenced in a study of identical twins. TCRdb analysed the 5' RACE reads with MiXCR anew, one entry per CDR3 protein. The sample carries around 370,000 distinct CDR3 sequences, 8.5% to 10% recorded once. Material: naive T cells sorted from blood. These receptors were obtained from a woman aged 45-65 years in good health. CDR3s include the opening cysteine and the closing phenylalanine or tryptophan. D genes are given only for firm matches. Clone size is stated in some rows and not others, as once, few, many or a class when expanded.

J: TRBJ2-1; D: TRBD2; size: many; V: TRBV9; CDR3: CASIPSGNSYCNEQFF; DNA: TGTGCCAGCATCCCTAGCGGGAACTCTTATTGCAATGAGCAGTTCTTC
J: TRBJ2-7; D: .; size: few; V: TRBV5-5; CDR3: CASSLVLVRGQYEQYF; DNA: TGTGCCAGCAGCTTGGTCCTGGTACGGGGGCAATACGAGCAGTACTTC
J: TRBJ2-1; D: TRBD2; size: many; V: TRBV29-1; CDR3: CSTGLGGSNEQFF; DNA: TGCAGCACCGGACTAGGCGGGTCCAATGAGCAGTTCTTC
J: TRBJ1-1; D: .; size: .; V: TRBV5-1; CDR3: CASSSNTMNTEAFF; DNA: TGCGCCAGCAGCTCAAACACTATGAACACTGAAGCTTTCTTT
J: TRBJ2-2; D: .; size: few; V: TRBV3-1; CDR3: CASSPSDPGELFF; DNA: TGTGCCAGCAGCCCCAGTGATCCCGGGGAGCTGTTTTTT
J: TRBJ2-2; D: .; size: .; V: TRBV5-1; CDR3: CASSWGTDTGELFF; DNA: TGCGCCAGCAGCTGGGGGACCGACACCGGGGAGCTGTTTTTT
J: TRBJ2-1; D: .; size: many; V: TRBV12-3/TRBV12-4; CDR3: CASSPSVSSYNEQFF; DNA: TGTGCCAGCAGTCCATCTGTCTCCTCCTACAATGAGCAGTTCTTC
J: TRBJ1-1; D: .; size: .; V: TRBV9; CDR3: CASTPGGVDTEAFF; DNA: TGTGCCAGCACCCCTGGGGGGGTCGACACTGAAGCTTTCTTT
J: TRBJ1-2; D: .; size: many; V: TRBV29-1; CDR3: CSVVGNNYGYTF; DNA: TGCAGCGTTGTAGGCAACAACTATGGCTACACCTTC
J: TRBJ2-7; D: .; size: many; V: TRBV12-3/TRBV12-4; CDR3: CASSNDVWVGISYEQYF; DNA: TGTGCCAGCAGTAACGACGTCTGGGTAGGCATATCCTACGAGCAGTACTTC
J: TRBJ2-7; D: .; size: few; V: TRBV20-1; CDR3: CSATDQGWTEQYF; DNA: TGCAGTGCTACGGACCAGGGGTGGACCGAGCAGTACTTC
J: TRBJ2-7; D: .; size: .; V: TRBV27; CDR3: CASSSQGEEQYF; DNA: TGTGCCAGCAGTTCCCAGGGCGAAGAGCAGTACTTC
J: TRBJ2-5; D: .; size: few; V: TRBV6-1; CDR3: CASSVGQPKETQYF; DNA: TGTGCCAGCTCCGTCGGACAGCCGAAAGAGACCCAGTACTTC
J: TRBJ2-7; D: .; size: few; V: TRBV27; CDR3: CASSLSIPDKTYEQYF; DNA: TGTGCCAGCAGTTTATCGATCCCGGACAAGACCTACGAGCAGTACTTC
J: TRBJ2-7; D: TRBD1; size: few; V: TRBV20-1; CDR3: CSATQGVYEQYF; DNA: TGCAGTGCCACACAGGGGGTCTACGAGCAGTACTTC
J: TRBJ2-1; D: .; size: .; V: TRBV5-5; CDR3: CASSLLSGRGNEQFF; DNA: TGTGCCAGCAGCTTGCTATCGGGAAGGGGCAATGAGCAGTTCTTC
J: TRBJ1-1; D: .; size: few; V: TRBV5-1; CDR3: CASSLAQGGVGSGTEAFF; DNA: TGCGCCAGCAGCTTGGCCCAGGGTGGGGTCGGGTCGGGCACTGAAGCTTTCTTT
J: TRBJ2-3; D: .; size: few; V: TRBV2; CDR3: CASSDPGDRADTQYF; DNA: TGTGCCAGCAGTGATCCAGGGGATAGGGCAGATACGCAGTATTTT
J: TRBJ1-2; D: .; size: few; V: TRBV27; CDR3: CASSLGPRGFYGYTF; DNA: TGTGCCAGCAGTTTGGGACCTCGGGGCTTCTATGGCTACACCTTC
J: TRBJ1-1; D: .; size: .; V: TRBV15; CDR3: CATSRGRGTEAFF; DNA: TGTGCCACCAGCAGAGGGAGGGGCACTGAAGCTTTCTTT
J: TRBJ2-1; D: .; size: many; V: TRBV24-1; CDR3: CATSGTGPVGNEQFF; DNA: TGTGCCACCAGTGGAACCGGGCCCGTTGGCAATGAGCAGTTCTTC
J: TRBJ2-3; D: TRBD2; size: few; V: TRBV7-8; CDR3: CASSQETGLEGDTQYF; DNA: TGTGCCAGCAGCCAAGAAACGGGACTAGAGGGAGATACGCAGTATTTT
J: TRBJ1-2; D: .; size: many; V: TRBV7-9; CDR3: CASSLSRTFHNYGYTF; DNA: TGTGCCAGCAGCTTAAGTCGGACATTTCACAACTATGGCTACACCTTC
J: TRBJ1-1; D: TRBD1; size: many; V: TRBV27; CDR3: CASSSTGSNPEAFF; DNA: TGTGCCAGCAGTTCGACAGGGAGTAACCCTGAAGCTTTCTTT
J: TRBJ2-3; D: .; size: .; V: TRBV5-1; CDR3: CASSLPRPGDTQYF; DNA: TGCGCCAGCAGCTTGCCGAGGCCAGGGGATACGCAGTATTTT
J: TRBJ1-3; D: .; size: .; V: TRBV5-1; CDR3: CASSLKEAISGNTIYF; DNA: TGCGCCAGCAGCTTGAAGGAGGCCATCTCTGGAAACACCATATATTTT
J: TRBJ1-1; D: .; size: .; V: TRBV12-3/TRBV12-4; CDR3: CASGLRGGGTEAFF; DNA: TGTGCCAGCGGCCTAAGGGGGGGCGGAACTGAAGCTTTCTTT
J: TRBJ2-1; D: .; size: many; V: TRBV6-5; CDR3: CATKLHEQFF; DNA: TGTGCAACAAAGTTACATGAGCAGTTCTTC
J: TRBJ2-7; D: .; size: many; V: TRBV19; CDR3: CASAPGHYYEQYF; DNA: TGTGCCAGTGCGCCGGGACATTACTACGAGCAGTACTTC
J: TRBJ2-7; D: .; size: few; V: TRBV3-1; CDR3: CASSQDRSSLPGLSSYEQYF; DNA: TGTGCCAGCAGCCAAGATCGAAGTTCGCTCCCGGGCCTGAGCTCCTACGAGCAGTACTTC
J: TRBJ2-1; D: TRBD2; size: .; V: TRBV10-3; CDR3: CAIGTSTNNEQFF; DNA: TGTGCCATTGGGACTAGCACCAACAATGAGCAGTTCTTC
J: TRBJ2-5; D: TRBD2; size: few; V: TRBV5-1; CDR3: CASSWIGRLAGLVETQYF; DNA: TGCGCCAGCAGCTGGATAGGTAGACTAGCGGGATTAGTGGAGACCCAGTACTTC
J: TRBJ1-4; D: .; size: .; V: TRBV29-1; CDR3: CSVRDWDGQLFF; DNA: TGCAGCGTCCGGGACTGGGATGGGCAACTGTTTTTT
J: TRBJ1-1; D: .; size: many; V: TRBV11-3; CDR3: CASSLRDVAFF; DNA: TGTGCCAGCAGCTTGCGGGACGTAGCTTTCTTT
J: TRBJ2-3; D: TRBD1; size: .; V: TRBV24-1; CDR3: CATSDHRGNTQYF; DNA: TGTGCCACCAGTGACCACAGGGGCAATACGCAGTATTTT
J: TRBJ2-3; D: TRBD1; size: many; V: TRBV5-1; CDR3: CASSLGDRPTDTQYF; DNA: TGCGCCAGCAGCTTGGGGGACAGGCCCACAGATACGCAGTATTTT
J: TRBJ1-2; D: .; size: .; V: TRBV27; CDR3: CASSLWAGRGYTF; DNA: TGTGCCAGCAGTTTATGGGCAGGACGTGGCTACACCTTC
J: TRBJ2-7; D: TRBD2; size: few; V: TRBV12-3/TRBV12-4; CDR3: CASRLAGTYEQYF; DNA: TGTGCCAGTAGACTAGCGGGGACCTACGAGCAGTACTTC
J: TRBJ1-1; D: .; size: few; V: TRBV6-1; CDR3: CASRTRDANTEAFF; DNA: TGTGCCAGCAGGACCAGGGACGCGAACACTGAAGCTTTCTTT
J: TRBJ2-7; D: .; size: .; V: TRBV20-1; CDR3: CSASSLRDEQYF; DNA: TGCAGTGCTAGTTCGCTCAGGGACGAGCAGTACTTC
J: TRBJ2-2; D: .; size: few; V: TRBV18; CDR3: CASSPPTTWNTGELFF; DNA: TGTGCCAGCTCACCACCGACTACCTGGAACACCGGGGAGCTGTTTTTT
J: TRBJ2-1; D: TRBD2; size: .; V: TRBV6-2/TRBV6-3; CDR3: CASSHPGLAGQYNEQFF; DNA: TGTGCCAGCAGTCACCCGGGACTAGCGGGGCAATACAATGAGCAGTTCTTC
J: TRBJ1-3; D: .; size: .; V: TRBV12-3/TRBV12-4; CDR3: CASSFARATFLPGNTIYF; DNA: TGTGCCAGCAGTTTCGCAAGGGCGACCTTTTTACCTGGAAACACCATATATTTT
J: TRBJ1-1; D: .; size: .; V: TRBV5-6; CDR3: CASTLNTEAFF; DNA: TGTGCCAGCACCCTGAACACTGAAGCTTTCTTT
J: TRBJ1-1; D: .; size: few; V: TRBV7-9; CDR3: CASSLGGQGLKTGAFF; DNA: TGTGCCAGCAGCTTAGGAGGCCAGGGGCTAAAAACGGGGGCTTTCTTT
J: TRBJ2-2; D: TRBD1; size: .; V: TRBV18; CDR3: CASSLTGQGTGELFF; DNA: TGTGCCAGCTCACTCACGGGACAGGGGACCGGGGAGCTGTTTTTT
J: TRBJ2-6; D: TRBD1; size: few; V: TRBV5-1; CDR3: CASSSTGAGANVLTF; DNA: TGCGCCAGCAGCTCCACAGGGGCTGGGGCCAACGTCCTGACTTTC
J: TRBJ2-7; D: .; size: few; V: TRBV7-2; CDR3: CASSLWTPSTRNLYEQYF; DNA: TGTGCCAGCAGCTTATGGACCCCCTCGACTAGGAACCTCTACGAGCAGTACTTC
J: TRBJ1-5; D: TRBD1; size: .; V: TRBV2; CDR3: CASRRDRGNQPQHF; DNA: TGTGCCAGCAGAAGGGACAGGGGGAATCAGCCCCAGCATTTT
J: TRBJ2-1; D: TRBD2; size: many; V: TRBV4-1; CDR3: CASSQDFGTSGSIINEQFF; DNA: TGCGCCAGCAGCCAAGATTTCGGGACTAGCGGGAGTATTATTAATGAGCAGTTCTTC
J: TRBJ2-2; D: .; size: many; V: TRBV5-1; CDR3: CASSPRQTGGELFF; DNA: TGCGCCAGCAGCCCTAGACAAACCGGAGGGGAGCTGTTTTTT
J: TRBJ2-5; D: TRBD2; size: many; V: TRBV27; CDR3: CASSPRTSGSSETQYF; DNA: TGTGCCAGCAGTCCCAGGACTAGCGGGAGCAGTGAGACCCAGTACTTC
J: TRBJ2-5; D: .; size: many; V: TRBV20-1; CDR3: CSARDLRRGQETQYF; DNA: TGCAGTGCTAGAGATTTAAGGCGGGGCCAAGAGACCCAGTACTTC
J: TRBJ1-6; D: TRBD1; size: many; V: TRBV5-1; CDR3: CASSHGQGDGSPLHF; DNA: TGCGCCAGCAGTCACGGACAGGGCGATGGTTCACCCCTCCACTTT
J: TRBJ2-7; D: TRBD1; size: few; V: TRBV4-1; CDR3: CASSQDSGTGAAGVSYEQYF; DNA: TGCGCCAGCAGCCAAGATTCTGGGACAGGGGCGGCGGGCGTCTCCTACGAGCAGTACTTC
J: TRBJ2-1; D: .; size: few; V: TRBV20-1; CDR3: CSVPRSGGNYNEQFF; DNA: TGCAGTGTTCCCCGGTCTGGCGGGAACTACAATGAGCAGTTCTTC
J: TRBJ2-7; D: .; size: many; V: TRBV4-2; CDR3: CASSPLGSRSSYEQYF; DNA: TGTGCCAGCAGCCCCTTGGGGAGCCGGAGCTCCTACGAGCAGTACTTC
J: TRBJ2-1; D: TRBD1; size: .; V: TRBV7-3; CDR3: CASSLPGQGRNEQFF; DNA: TGTGCCAGCAGCTTACCGGGACAGGGACGGAATGAGCAGTTCTTC
J: TRBJ1-1; D: TRBD1; size: few; V: TRBV7-9; CDR3: CASTLPTGDTEAFF; DNA: TGTGCCAGCACCCTACCGACAGGGGACACTGAAGCTTTCTTT
J: TRBJ2-1; D: .; size: .; V: TRBV30; CDR3: CATKWVNEQFF; DNA: TGTGCTACGAAATGGGTCAATGAGCAGTTCTTC